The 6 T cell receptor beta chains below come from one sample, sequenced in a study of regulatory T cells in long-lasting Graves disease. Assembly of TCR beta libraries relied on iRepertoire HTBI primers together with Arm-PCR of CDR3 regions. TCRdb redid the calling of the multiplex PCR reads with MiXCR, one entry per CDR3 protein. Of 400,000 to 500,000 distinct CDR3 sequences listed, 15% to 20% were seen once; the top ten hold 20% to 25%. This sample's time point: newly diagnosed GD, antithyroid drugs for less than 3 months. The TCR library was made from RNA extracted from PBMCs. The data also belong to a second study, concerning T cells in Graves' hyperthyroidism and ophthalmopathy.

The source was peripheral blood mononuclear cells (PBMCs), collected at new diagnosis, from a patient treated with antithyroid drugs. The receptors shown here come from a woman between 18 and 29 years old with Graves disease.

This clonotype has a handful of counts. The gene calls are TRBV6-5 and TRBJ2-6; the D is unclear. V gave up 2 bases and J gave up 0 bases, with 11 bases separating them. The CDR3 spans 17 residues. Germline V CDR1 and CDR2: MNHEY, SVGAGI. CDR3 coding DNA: TGTGCCAGCAGTTACCCGAAGGGCCTCTCTGGGGCCAACGTCCTGACTTTC. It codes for CASSYPKGLSGANVLTF.

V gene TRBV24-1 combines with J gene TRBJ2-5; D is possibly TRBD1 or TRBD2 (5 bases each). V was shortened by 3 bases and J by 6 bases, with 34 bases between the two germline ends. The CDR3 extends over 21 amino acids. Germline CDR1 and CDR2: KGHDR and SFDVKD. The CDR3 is CATSDPLEVFRGLTGRKTQYF. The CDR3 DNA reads TGTGCCACCAGTGATCCCTTGGAAGTTTTTCGGGGCCTCACGGGTAGAAAGACCCAGTACTTC.

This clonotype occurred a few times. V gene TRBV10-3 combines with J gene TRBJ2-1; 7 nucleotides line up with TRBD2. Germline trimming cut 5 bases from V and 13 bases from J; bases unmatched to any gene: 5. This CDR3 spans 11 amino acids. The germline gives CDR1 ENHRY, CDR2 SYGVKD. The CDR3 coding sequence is TGTGCCATCAGTACGGGAGGCCCCCAGTTCTTC. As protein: CAISTGGPQFF.

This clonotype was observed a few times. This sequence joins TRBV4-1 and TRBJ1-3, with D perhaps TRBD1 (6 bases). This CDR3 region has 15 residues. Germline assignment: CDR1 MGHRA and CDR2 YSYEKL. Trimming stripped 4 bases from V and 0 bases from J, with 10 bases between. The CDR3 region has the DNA TGCGCCAGCAGCCCAAACAGGGTCTCTGGAAACACCATATATTTT. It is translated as CASSPNRVSGNTIYF.

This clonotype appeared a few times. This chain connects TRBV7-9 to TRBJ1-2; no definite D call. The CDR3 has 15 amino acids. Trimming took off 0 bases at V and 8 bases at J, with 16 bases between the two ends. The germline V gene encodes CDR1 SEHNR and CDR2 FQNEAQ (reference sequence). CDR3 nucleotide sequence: TGTGCCAGCAGCTTAGCGCTGCCGGGCCATGGAGGCTACACCTTC. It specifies CASSLALPGHGGYTF.

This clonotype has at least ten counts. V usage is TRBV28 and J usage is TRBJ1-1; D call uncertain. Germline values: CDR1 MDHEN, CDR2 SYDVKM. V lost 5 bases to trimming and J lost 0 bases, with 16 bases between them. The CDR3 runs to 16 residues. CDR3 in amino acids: CASSQVPSLVNTEAFF. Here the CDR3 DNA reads TGTGCCAGCAGTCAAGTCCCTAGCCTAGTGAACACTGAAGCTTTCTTT.